This T cell receptor (beta chain) was identified during a study of patients with pleural tuberculosis. The CDR3 runs to 16 residues. CDR1 is MDHEN, CDR2 SYDVKM, per germline. Turning to this clonotype: A read error may account for a junction end that differs from germline.

MiXCR, applied by TCRdb to the reads, yields one record per CDR3 protein. The repertoire holds 29,000 or so distinct CDR3 sequences, with 18% as singletons. This chain links TRBV28 with TRBJ1-1; D perhaps matches TRBD1 (5 bases). The sequence derives from a human donor with pleural tuberculosis. Sequencing was carried out using peripheral blood. The CDR3 protein is CASSSQIGHMNTEALF. The DNA of the CDR3 is TGTGCCAGCAGTTCCCAAATCGGACACATGAACACTGAAGCTTTATTT.